The source of this TCR beta chain is a study of human T cells and chemical hapten exposure. For the study at large: The scalp of each patient received a weekly diphenylcyclopropenone dose for the full roughly 24-week study.

Study outcomes and limitations: After DPC sensitization, TCRs above 1 in 1000 frequency showed no change. Compared with pre-sensitization or healthy control sets, expanded TCRs clustered more.

A single record per CDR3 protein comes from TCRdb applying MiXCR to the RACE reads. Of about 380,000 distinct CDR3 sequences listed, around 5% are singletons. Germline V gene sequence: CDR1 SGHRS, CDR2 YFSETQ. The V segment lost 3 bases and the J segment 6 bases; nucleotides outside the gene matches: 3. CDR3 length: 15 amino acids. The sample holds many counts of this clonotype. The antigen is unknown. The sample's time point: patch test 1, 2 weeks after DPC sensitization. Treatment noted: therapeutic diphenylcyclopropenone sensitization with weekly scalp DPC. Sequences were derived from whole blood, sampled in connection with sensitization to the hapten diphenylcyclopropenone (DPC). The source of this sequence is a woman in her 50s with alopecia areata. Some clones in this sample may be carry-over from other donors' samples. V usage is TRBV5-1 and J usage is TRBJ2-3; 14 nucleotides line up with TRBD2. DNA of the CDR3: TGCGCCAGCAGCTCCGGACTAGCGGGGGGTGATACGCAGTATTTT. It is translated as CASSSGLAGGDTQYF.